The 32 T cell receptor beta chains reported below all come from one sample, sequenced in a study of blood T cells in healthy people across ages. The authors ran a second PCR of 7 to 11 cycles using a sample-barcoded 5' primer and a J-beta primer mix. TCRdb reprocessed the 5' RACE reads with MiXCR, giving one entry per CDR3 protein. The sample holds 1.5 million to 2 million distinct CDR3 sequences; about 50% are singletons and the top ten take roughly 2%. Sequencing was performed on blood. The receptors come from a middle-aged woman in good health.

The J gene is TRBJ1-6, the V gene TRBV6-5; TRBD1 matches 8 bases. V lost 1 base, J lost 2 bases, and 4 bases stayed unmatched. Germline CDR1 reads MNHEY; CDR2 reads SVGAGI. This CDR3 has 17 amino acids. The CDR3: CASSYFGTGPYNSPLHF. Written as DNA, the CDR3 is TGTGCCAGCAGTTACTTCGGGACAGGCCCCTATAATTCACCCCTCCACTTT.

There are a few counts of this clonotype. The chain combines TRBV27 with TRBJ2-1, with 8 bases lining up with TRBD1. The CDR3 is made up of 14 amino acids. Germline V gene lookup returns CDR1 MNHEY and CDR2 SMNVEV (reference sequence). V lost 5 bases to trimming and J lost 8 bases; unmatched junction nucleotides: 8. The CDR3 bases are TGTGCCAGCAGTCTCCGGGACAGGTTCCATGAGCAGTTCTTC. As protein: CASSLRDRFHEQFF.

This clonotype appeared once. The chain combines TRBV20-1 with TRBJ2-5; D is undetermined. The CDR3 has 13 residues. The V end lost 4 bases, the J end lost 1 base, and 10 bases lay between the germline ends. CDR1 and CDR2 from the germline V gene are DFQATT and SNEGSKA (reference sequence). The CDR3 sequence: CSATSAGQETQYF. In DNA form, the CDR3 reads TGCAGTGCTACCTCGGCAGGCCAAGAGACCCAGTACTTC.

The rearrangement links TRBV7-9 to TRBJ2-5; 10 bases are shared with TRBD2. Germline V gene data show CDR1 as SEHNR and CDR2 as FQNEAQ (reference sequence). This CDR3 comprises 14 residues. The ends lost 6 bases at V and 5 bases at J; junction bases unmatched: 6. The CDR3 coding sequence is TGTGCCAGCAGGTCTACACTAGCGGGGGAGACCCAGTACTTC. It specifies CASRSTLAGETQYF.

V usage is TRBV29-1 and J usage is TRBJ2-1; D might be TRBD1 (5 bases). The V end was cut by 4 bases, the J end by 7 bases, with 11 bases between. CDR3 size: 12 residues. Germline V gives CDR1 SQVTM, CDR2 ANQGSEA. For the CDR3, the DNA is TGCAGCGTTGGCCCAGGGAATAATGAGCAGTTCTTC. Translating it yields CSVGPGNNEQFF.

This clonotype was detected only a few times. The genes are TRBV20-1 and TRBJ2-7; a weak D match, TRBD1 (5 bases). Trimming shortened V by 1 base and J by 3 bases, and 13 bases separated the two germline ends. There are 14 residues in the CDR3. The V gene's germline CDR1 is DFQATT and CDR2 SNEGSKA (reference sequence). The CDR3 nucleotides read TGCAGTGCTAGAGGGGGCGACAGCTTCTACGAGCAGTACTTC. Amino acids: CSARGGDSFYEQYF.

This chain links TRBV7-6 with TRBJ2-5; D possibly corresponds to TRBD2 (6 bases). The DNA matches TRBJ2-7 better at its end, which makes the J call doubtful. The CDR3 has 13 amino acids. Germline V gene data show CDR1 as SGHVS and CDR2 as FNYEAQ. The CDR3 region is CASSSAGYNEQYF. The CDR3 DNA is TGTGCCAGCAGCTCGGCGGGATACAACGAGCAGTACTTC.

The chain combines TRBV5-1 with TRBJ2-3, with D perhaps matching TRBD1 (5 bases). Trimming removed 2 bases from V and 1 base from J, with 14 bases in between. CDR1 SGHRS and CDR2 YFSETQ come from the germline V gene. The CDR3 sequence is 16 residues long. The CDR3 protein is CASSFQGRERTDTQYF. The CDR3 region has the DNA TGCGCCAGCAGCTTTCAGGGTCGCGAACGCACAGATACGCAGTATTTT.

J is TRBJ2-1 and V is TRBV20-1; 8 bases are a match to TRBD1. The CDR3 loop spans 14 amino acids. J lost 4 bases, V lost 6 bases, and 8 bases had no gene match. The germline gives CDR1 DFQATT, CDR2 SNEGSKA (reference sequence). The CDR3 region has the DNA TGCAGTGCGACCGACAGGGGCCTTTACAATGAGCAGTTCTTC. Translating gives CSATDRGLYNEQFF.

This chain joins TRBV27 and TRBJ1-2; TRBD1 might be the D (6 bases). The CDR3 covers 15 residues. Per the germline V gene, CDR1 is MNHEY and CDR2 is SMNVEV (reference sequence). Trimming removed 4 bases from V and 1 base from J, with 13 bases in between. CDR3 DNA sequence: TGTGCCAGCAGTTCCGAGACAGGATATAACTATGGCTACACCTTC. It yields the protein CASSSETGYNYGYTF.

The chain joins TRBV5-1 to TRBJ1-1; 7 nucleotides align to TRBD1. The CDR3 is 14 amino acids. Germline CDR1 reads SGHRS; CDR2 reads YFSETQ. The ends lost 2 bases at V and 1 base at J; junction bases unmatched: 2. CDR3 DNA: TGCGCCAGCAGCTTATGGACAGGGAACACTGAAGCTTTCTTT. Its protein product is CASSLWTGNTEAFF. The full variable domain, its missing parts supplied by reference TRBV5-1 and TRBJ1-1, is KAGVTQTPRYLIKTRGQQVTLSCSPISGHRSVSWYQQTPGQGLQFLFEYFSETQRNKGNFPGRFSGRQFSNSRSEMNVSTLELGDSALYLCASSLWTGNTEAFFGQGTRLTVV.

The rearrangement links TRBV4-3 to TRBJ1-2, with unresolved D. Germline V gives CDR1 LGHNA, CDR2 YSLEER. V gave up 4 bases and J gave up 4 bases, with 13 bases separating them. The CDR3 runs 14 residues. The CDR3 loop is CASSPIGGFYGYTF. CDR3 nucleotide sequence: TGCGCCAGCAGCCCTATAGGCGGTTTCTATGGCTACACCTTC.

The chain recombines TRBV3-1 with TRBJ2-7; 9 bases map to TRBD2. V dropped 5 bases and J dropped 3; count of bases not matched to a gene: 11. The CDR3 runs 16 residues. Germline V gene data show CDR1 as LGHDT and CDR2 as YNNKEL (reference sequence). CDR3 bases: TGTGCCAGCAGCTCCGCGCCCGGACTAGCGAACTACGAGCAGTACTTC. It codes for CASSSAPGLANYEQYF.

Concerning this clonotype: Sequence at one end of the junction differs from germline and may be a read error. The rearrangement uses TRBV3-1 and TRBJ2-3; 7 bases are shared with TRBD1. CDR3 size: 19 residues. The germline V gene has CDR1 LGHDT and CDR2 YNNKEL (reference sequence). The CDR3 DNA reads TGTACCAGCAGCCCCGTAACTACCGGACGGGACAGCCTTTTAGATACGCAGTATTTT. Its protein product is CTSSPVTTGRDSLLDTQYF.

This clonotype was picked up a small number of times. The chain combines TRBV7-9 with TRBJ2-5, with 7 bases that match TRBD1. Trimming removed 5 bases from V and 4 bases from J; junction bases left unmatched: 7. This CDR3 has 14 residues. The germline V gene has CDR1 SEHNR and CDR2 FQNEAQ (reference sequence). CDR3 residues: CASSLGQMIETQYF. In DNA form, the CDR3 reads TGTGCCAGCAGCCTGGGACAGATGATAGAGACCCAGTACTTC.

This clonotype was counted a few times. The chain employs TRBV7-2 and TRBJ1-5; 7 nucleotides align to TRBD1. Germline V lookup: CDR1 SGHTA, CDR2 FQGNSA. V lost 3 bases and J lost 3; bases outside the gene matches: 5. The CDR3 contains 15 residues. In DNA form, the CDR3 reads TGTGCCAGCAGCTTTAAGGGACAGTTCAATCAGCCCCAGCATTTT. Protein product: CASSFKGQFNQPQHF.

This clonotype has just a few counts. The CDR3 region has the DNA TGCAGCGTTGAAATTCCAGAAGCTAACTATGGCTACACCTTC. As protein: CSVEIPEANYGYTF. This chain connects TRBV29-1 to TRBJ1-2; D unclear. The CDR3 extends over 14 amino acids. The germline CDR1 and CDR2 sequences are SQVTM and ANQGSEA. V was pared by 2 bases and J by 0 bases, with 10 bases between.

CDR3 protein: CASSLGPGRYTF. As DNA, the CDR3 is TGTGCCAGCAGTTTAGGACCAGGGAGATACACCTTC. The chain is built from TRBV28 and TRBJ1-2, with D possibly being TRBD1 (5 bases). CDR1 is MDHEN, CDR2 SYDVKM, per germline. This CDR3 is built from 12 residues. With 2 bases removed from V and 11 bases from J, the gap between germline ends came to 12 bases.

The CDR3 loop is CASSYPVVAGGDDTQYF. CDR3 nucleotide sequence: TGCGCCAGCAGCTACCCGGTGGTAGCGGGGGGGGACGATACGCAGTATTTT. This chain joins TRBV5-1 and TRBJ2-3, with 11 bases lining up with TRBD2. Trimming at V came to 3 bases and at J to 6 bases, leaving 12 bases not matched to a gene. This CDR3 has 17 residues. Germline V lookup: CDR1 SGHRS, CDR2 YFSETQ.

Only a few counts were recorded for this clonotype. The chain couples TRBV4-2 to TRBJ2-5, with 10 bases fitting TRBD2. Germline lookup yields CDR1 LGHNA and CDR2 YNFKEQ. J lost 3 bases, V lost 0 bases, and 13 bases had no gene match. The CDR3 is 19 amino acids. The CDR3 sequence is CASSQDPRLAGAGKETQYF. As DNA, the CDR3 is TGTGCCAGCAGCCAAGATCCGCGGCTAGCGGGGGCCGGAAAAGAGACCCAGTACTTC.

The table lists this clonotype with many counts. This may arise from a read error, as a much more abundant clone is one base away. This chain links TRBV7-2 with TRBJ2-1; TRBD2 matches at 8 bases. The J call may be faulty, since TRBJ2-7 better matches the DNA end. The CDR3 loop spans 15 amino acids. Germline V gene sequence: CDR1 SGHTA, CDR2 FQGNSA. In nucleotides, the CDR3 is TGTGCCAGCAGCCTGAGCGGGGGCGCCTACAATGAGCAGTACTTC. Amino acid sequence: CASSLSGGAYNEQYF.

This clonotype turned up a few times. The chain combines TRBV19 with TRBJ2-5; D not certain. Germline V gene lookup returns CDR1 LNHDA and CDR2 SQIVND (reference sequence). There are 13 residues in the CDR3. Trimming cost V 3 bases and J 1 base, with 6 bases left between them. The CDR3 bases are TGTGCCAGTAGTATCATTAGCCAAGAGACCCAGTACTTC. Translating it yields CASSIISQETQYF.

The rearrangement joins TRBV20-1 to TRBJ2-1; 14 bases match TRBD2. The CDR3 is 17 residues long. J lost 4 bases, V lost 0 bases, and 5 bases had no gene match. CDR1 and CDR2 (germline): DFQATT, SNEGSKA (reference sequence). The CDR3 protein is CSARDPGLAGEYNEQFF. In DNA form, the CDR3 reads TGCAGTGCTAGAGATCCGGGACTAGCGGGGGAGTACAATGAGCAGTTCTTC.

The chain combines TRBV7-2 with TRBJ2-3; possible D gene TRBD2, 5 bases. The CDR3 contains 15 residues. Germline V CDR1 and CDR2: SGHTA, FQGNSA. V lost 5 bases and J 0 bases, leaving 12 bases between the germline ends. The CDR3: CASSAGLGSTDTQYF. CDR3 nucleotides: TGTGCCAGCAGCGCCGGACTGGGTAGCACAGATACGCAGTATTTT.

The chain is built from TRBV7-8 and TRBJ1-2, with D possibly being TRBD1 (5 bases). V was cut by 5 bases and J by 4 bases, with 14 bases left in between. Germline assignment: CDR1 SGHVS and CDR2 FQNEAQ. The CDR3 is 14 amino acids. For the CDR3, the DNA is TGTGCCAGCAGCCCGGGGACCATAGGCTATGGCTACACCTTC. Translating gives CASSPGTIGYGYTF.

The J gene is TRBJ1-2, the V gene TRBV25-1; D is unclear. In germline, CDR1 is MGHDK, CDR2 SYGVNS. CDR3 length equals 15 residues. V lost 4 bases to trimming and J lost 5 bases, with 17 bases between them. This CDR3 reads CASSAPPRANYGYTF. The CDR3 nucleotides are TGTGCCAGCAGTGCCCCCCCGAGGGCGAATTATGGCTACACCTTC.

The chain uses TRBV29-1 and TRBJ2-3; TRBD2 agrees at 11 bases. The CDR3 totals 15 residues. Germline trimming cut 7 bases from V and 5 bases from J; bases unmatched to any gene: 11. In germline, CDR1 is SQVTM, CDR2 ANQGSEA. The CDR3 DNA sequence: TGCAGCGCTTGGACTAGCGGGCCTAGGAAAGATACGCAGTATTTT. It yields the protein CSAWTSGPRKDTQYF.

J is TRBJ1-2 and V is TRBV29-1; no clear D gene. V lost 3 bases and J 3 bases, leaving 8 bases between the germline ends. The CDR3 spans 12 residues. In germline, CDR1 is SQVTM, CDR2 ANQGSEA. CDR3 nucleotides: TGCAGCGTTGATCTGGCGGACTATGGCTACACCTTC. Residues: CSVDLADYGYTF.

This clonotype was seen more than once but under ten times. The V call is TRBV27, the J call TRBJ1-4; D not certain. The CDR3 is made up of 11 amino acids. V was clipped by 2 bases and J by 9 bases, with 4 bases between them. Germline V gene data show CDR1 as MNHEY and CDR2 as SMNVEV (reference sequence). The CDR3 nucleotides read TGTGCCAGCAGTTTAGGAAAAAAACTGTTTTTT. Encoded protein: CASSLGKKLFF.

This clonotype has just a few counts. The chain links TRBV2 to TRBJ1-2; D is undetermined. The germline V and J ends were trimmed by 4 bases and 0 bases, with 9 bases remaining between them. The CDR3 has 14 amino acids. The germline V gene has CDR1 SNHLY and CDR2 FYNNEI. CDR3 bases: TGTGCCAGCAGTGGTCAGCAGGCTAACTATGGCTACACCTTC. Protein: CASSGQQANYGYTF.

In this sample, this clonotype turned up a few times. J is TRBJ2-3 and V is TRBV2; TRBD2 agrees at 7 bases. Looked up from germline, CDR1 is SNHLY and CDR2 is FYNNEI. This CDR3 is 12 amino acids long. V shed 7 bases and J 6 bases; nucleotides not matched to a gene: 4. CDR3 sequence reads: CASNLGGDTQYF. The CDR3 DNA reads as TGTGCCAGCAATTTGGGAGGGGATACGCAGTATTTT.

V gene TRBV12-3 or TRBV12-4 combines with J gene TRBJ2-5; D call uncertain. Trimming cost V 5 bases and J 11 bases, with 15 bases left between them. The CDR3 consists of 12 residues. CDR3 residues: CASSPNHNEQYF. CDR3 nucleotides: TGTGCCAGCAGTCCTAACCACAATGAGCAGTACTTC.